This T cell receptor (beta chain) emerged from a study of blood T cell repertoires in COVID-19. Study background: Some COVID-19 samples were acute and others convalescent; all came from the United States, Italy and Spain.

V was shortened by 3 bases and J by 1 base, with 7 bases between the two germline ends. This CDR3 has 14 residues. Germline V gene sequence: CDR1 SGHAT, CDR2 FQNNGV. Per the authors' pipeline: Nucleated cell number was recorded as an estimate derived from reference gene primer amplification. Clones were sequenced by immunoSEQ multiplex PCR, and TCRdb holds only the in-frame ones, with some missing. V, J and clone size were drawn from that table, and D and trimming were deduced from the DNA. Of some 50,000 clones in the sample, more than 75% were seen once. The specimen was peripheral blood. This receptor was taken from a human donor in a cohort sampled during active COVID-19. The J gene is TRBJ1-3, the V gene TRBV11-2, with unresolved D. The CDR3: CASSFAGSGNTIYF. The CDR3 DNA follows: TGTGCCAGCAGCTTTGCGGGGTCTGGAAACACCATATATTTT. Full variable domain (rest looked up from reference TRBV11-2 and TRBJ1-3): EAGVAQSPRYKIIEKRQSVAFWCNPISGHATLYWYQQILGQGPKLLIQFQNNGVVDDSQLPKDRFSAERLKGVDSTLKIQPAKLEDSAVYLCASSFAGSGNTIYFGEGSWLTVV.